This passage covers 14 T cell receptor beta chains from one sample sequenced in a study of T cell responses to AZD1222 COVID-19 vaccine (dated by TCRdb to the early 2020s). The library was generated by the immunoSEQ multiplex PCR assay. As stored in TCRdb, this immuneACCESS dataset retains in-frame rearrangements with V and J assigned. A fraction of the clones does not appear; measured against another copy, unresolved V genes explain less than half of the discrepancy, and the remainder lacks a known reason. Recorded for this sample are over 100,000 clones; roughly 90% of them occurred a single time. The ten largest clones capture more than 15% of the sample. The label giving this sample's time point can be read as: baseline before first vaccination. Sequences were derived from peripheral blood, sampled on day 0 of AZD1222 vaccination. All receptors derive from an adult in good health.

This chain links TRBV5-1 with TRBJ1-2; D call uncertain. From germline, CDR1 is SGHRS and CDR2 YFSETQ. V dropped 0 bases and J dropped 6 bases, with 12 bases sitting between them. This CDR3 has 14 amino acids. DNA for the CDR3: TGCGCCAGCAGCTTGGTTCCGGGCTGGAATGGCTACACCTTC. This encodes CASSLVPGWNGYTF.

The chain employs TRBV19 and TRBJ1-3, with a possible D match to TRBD1 (6 bases). Germline assignment: CDR1 LNHDA and CDR2 SQIVND (reference sequence). The germline V and J ends were trimmed by 5 bases and 4 bases, with 24 bases remaining between them. This CDR3 comprises 18 residues. CDR3 in amino acids: CASSSRGTRNPSGNTIYF. The CDR3 DNA sequence: TGTGCCAGTAGTTCGCGAGGGACACGAAACCCCTCGGGAAACACCATATATTTT.

The chain is built from TRBV3-1 (or the pseudogene TRBV3-2) and TRBJ1-3, with a possible D match to TRBD1 (5 bases). The germline CDR1 and CDR2 sequences are LGHDT and YNNKEL (reference sequence). This CDR3 contains 15 residues. Trimming took 0 bases from V and 0 from J, leaving 6 bases between them. The CDR3: CASSQETGSGNTIYF. CDR3 DNA sequence: TGTGCCAGCAGCCAAGAAACAGGCTCTGGAAACACCATATATTTT.

As DNA, the CDR3 is TGTGCCAGCACCCCGGGGGGGGCGCAGGGTGGCTACACCTTC. Protein: CASTPGGAQGGYTF. The J gene is TRBJ1-2, the V gene TRBV2; D is perhaps TRBD1 (6 bases). Germline values: CDR1 SNHLY, CDR2 FYNNEI. CDR3 length: 14 residues. The V end was cut by 7 bases, the J end by 7 bases, with 19 bases between. Full variable domain (missing parts from reference TRBV2 and TRBJ1-2): EPEVTQTPSHQVTQMGQEVILRCVPISNHLYFYWYRQILGQKVEFLVSFYNNEISEKSEIFDDQFSVERPDGSNFTLKIRSTKLEDSAMYFCASTPGGAQGGYTFGSGTRLTVV.

The rearrangement uses TRBV20-1 and TRBJ2-7, with unresolved D. V lost 1 base, J lost 3 bases, and 4 bases lay in between. The V gene's germline CDR1 is DFQATT and CDR2 SNEGSKA (reference sequence). The CDR3 extends over 11 amino acids. The CDR3 protein is CSARVLYEQYF. CDR3 coding DNA: TGCAGTGCTAGAGTTCTCTACGAGCAGTACTTC.

CDR3 sequence (DNA): TGCGCCAGCAGCCAAGATTTCGACACAGATACGCAGTATTTT. It is translated as CASSQDFDTDTQYF. This chain connects TRBV4-3 to TRBJ2-3; D is unresolved. CDR3 length equals 14 residues. Germline values: CDR1 LGHNA, CDR2 YSLEER. V gave up 0 bases and J gave up 2 bases, with 6 bases separating them.

The rearrangement joins TRBV6-5 to TRBJ1-2; D possibly corresponds to TRBD1 (5 bases). The V gene lost 5 bases and the J gene lost 7 bases, with 14 bases spanning the gap. In germline, CDR1 is MNHEY, CDR2 SVGAGI. The CDR3 is 13 residues long. CDR3 sequence (DNA): TGTGCCAGCAGTCCCCAGGGAAAGGGTGGCTACACCTTC. Amino acids: CASSPQGKGGYTF.

The chain is built from TRBV25-1 and TRBJ2-4, with 7 nucleotides matching TRBD2. Germline CDR1 reads MGHDK; CDR2 reads SYGVNS. Trimming removed 5 bases from V and 1 base from J; junction bases left unmatched: 5. The CDR3 sequence is 15 residues long. The CDR3 region has the DNA TGTGCCAGCAGTTCGGTGGGGGGGGCCAAAAACATTCAGTACTTC. It specifies CASSSVGGAKNIQYF.

J is TRBJ1-1 and V is TRBV9; D perhaps matches TRBD1 (5 bases). Trimming stripped 2 bases from V and 0 bases from J, with 11 bases between. Germline-derived CDR1 and CDR2 are SGDLS and YYNGEE. CDR3 size: 15 residues. The CDR3 loop is CASSVGHLMNTEAFF. CDR3 in DNA: TGTGCCAGCAGCGTCGGACACCTCATGAACACTGAAGCTTTCTTT.

The V gene is TRBV5-1, the J gene TRBJ1-5; no clear D. Trimming left V 5 bases short and J 0 bases short, with 12 bases between. CDR1 SGHRS and CDR2 YFSETQ come from the germline V gene. This CDR3 region has 15 residues. CDR3 coding DNA: TGCGCCAGCAGTCTGGGAGGGAATAGCAATCAGCCCCAGCATTTT. It specifies CASSLGGNSNQPQHF. Based on the CDR3 plus reference TRBV5-1 and TRBJ1-5, the full variable domain is KAGVTQTPRYLIKTRGQQVTLSCSPISGHRSVSWYQQTPGQGLQFLFEYFSETQRNKGNFPGRFSGRQFSNSRSEMNVSTLELGDSALYLCASSLGGNSNQPQHFGDGTRLSIL.

V and J are TRBV15 and TRBJ1-3; tentatively, D is TRBD1 (6 bases). V was clipped by 1 base and J by 3 bases, with 10 bases between them. Germline values: CDR1 LNHNV, CDR2 YYDKDF (reference sequence). The CDR3 covers 15 residues. The CDR3: CATSRGRGRGNTIYF. In DNA form, the CDR3 reads TGTGCCACCAGCAGAGGCAGGGGCCGTGGAAACACCATATATTTT.

The chain uses TRBV2 and TRBJ2-6; no clear D. Germline-derived CDR1 and CDR2 are SNHLY and FYNNEI. The V gene lost 3 bases and the J gene lost 4 bases, with 10 bases spanning the gap. This CDR3 has 15 amino acids. The CDR3 DNA sequence: TGTGCCAGCAGTGATTGGTCCGCCGGGGCCAACGTCCTGACTTTC. Residues: CASSDWSAGANVLTF.

The V and J genes are TRBV6-5 and TRBJ1-1; no reliable D call. This CDR3 contains 12 residues. Trimming took off 6 bases at V and 12 bases at J, with 17 bases between the two ends. Germline CDR1 is MNHEY and CDR2 is SVGAGI. CDR3 bases: TGTGCCAGCAGCCCCGACGGCAGAAGAACTTTCTTT. Translating it yields CASSPDGRRTFF.

The rearrangement links TRBV24-1 to TRBJ1-1, with a weak D call TRBD1 (5 bases). Trimming took off 2 bases at V and 5 bases at J, with 8 bases between the two ends. There are 13 residues in the CDR3. Germline CDR1 reads KGHDR; CDR2 reads SFDVKD. CDR3 protein: CATSDSGGTEAFF. The CDR3 DNA reads TGTGCCACCAGTGATTCCGGGGGGACTGAAGCTTTCTTT.